A single sample is the source of the 19 T cell receptor beta chains below, sequenced in a study of shared clonotypes between healthy human individuals. Profiled with immunoSEQ multiplex PCR; TCRdb holds only in-frame clones, not every one. The top ten hold roughly 0.56% of the sample, which has about 1.1 million clones, more than 75% seen once. Sequencing was done on a sample of memory CD4+ T cells from PBMCs. Noted subset: CD45RA-negative fraction. These receptors originate from a young man in good health. Some clones in this sample may be carry-over from other donors' samples.

V usage is TRBV2 and J usage is TRBJ1-1, with 7 bases lining up with TRBD1. CDR3 length: 12 amino acids. Trimming removed 5 bases from V and 5 bases from J; junction bases left unmatched: 2. Germline values: CDR1 SNHLY, CDR2 FYNNEI. The CDR3 DNA follows: TGTGCCAGCAGTTTACAGGGGACTGAAGCTTTCTTT. It is translated as CASSLQGTEAFF. The full variable domain, with the rest looked up from reference TRBV2 and TRBJ1-1, is EPEVTQTPSHQVTQMGQEVILRCVPISNHLYFYWYRQILGQKVEFLVSFYNNEISEKSEIFDDQFSVERPDGSNFTLKIRSTKLEDSAMYFCASSLQGTEAFFGQGTRLTVV.

The genes are TRBV6-1 and TRBJ2-7; no clear D. V gave up 0 bases and J gave up 3 bases, with 3 bases separating them. This CDR3 is built from 12 residues. The V gene's germline CDR1 is MNHNS and CDR2 SASEGT. CDR3 loop: CASSEARYEQYF. CDR3 DNA: TGTGCCAGCAGTGAAGCTCGCTACGAGCAGTACTTC.

This clone was seen many times. The gene calls are TRBV27 and TRBJ1-2, with D unclear. Germline-derived CDR1 and CDR2 are MNHEY and SMNVEV (reference sequence). This CDR3 has 15 amino acids. V was pared by 4 bases and J by 4 bases, with 16 bases between. CDR3 sequence: CASSSNSAGAYGYTF. The DNA of the CDR3 is TGTGCCAGCAGTTCAAATTCGGCAGGTGCCTATGGCTACACCTTC.

The chain has TRBV5-1 and TRBJ2-7; TRBD1 agrees at 7 bases. The CDR3 is 14 amino acids. CDR1 is SGHRS, CDR2 YFSETQ, per germline. Trimming at V came to 4 bases and at J to 3 bases, leaving 7 bases not matched to a gene. The CDR3 region has the DNA TGCGCCAGCAGCCCCTATGCAGGGGGCTACGAGCAGTACTTC. Translated, it gives CASSPYAGGYEQYF.

This clone was counted a few times. The chain couples TRBV7-2 to TRBJ2-4; D uncertain. Germline-derived CDR1 and CDR2 are SGHTA and FQGNSA. V was trimmed by 6 bases and J by 6 bases, leaving 9 bases between them. The CDR3 contains 12 residues. The CDR3 sequence is CASSLTSNIQYF. The CDR3 coding sequence is TGTGCCAGCAGTCTCACCTCAAACATTCAGTACTTC.

V is TRBV5-1 and J is TRBJ2-3; D unresolved. V was shortened by 3 bases and J by 1 base, with 9 bases between the two germline ends. The V gene's germline CDR1 is SGHRS and CDR2 YFSETQ. The CDR3 extends over 14 amino acids. The CDR3 sequence: CASSSPRGTDTQYF. Written as DNA, the CDR3 is TGCGCCAGCAGCTCACCGCGCGGCACAGATACGCAGTATTTT.

The chain is built from TRBV4-1 and TRBJ2-2; no reliable D call. Germline V CDR1 and CDR2: MGHRA, YSYEKL. This CDR3 comprises 15 residues. With 1 base removed from V and 1 base from J, the gap between germline ends came to 7 bases. The CDR3 coding sequence is TGCGCCAGCAGCCAAGGCAGCTTGAACACCGGGGAGCTGTTTTTT. Its protein is CASSQGSLNTGELFF.

The V gene is TRBV2, the J gene TRBJ1-2; D is unclear. Trimming pared 6 bases from V and 9 bases from J, leaving 14 bases between. The CDR3 spans 12 residues. Germline V gene sequence: CDR1 SNHLY, CDR2 FYNNEI. Here the CDR3 reads CASRAGPDSYTF. In DNA form, the CDR3 reads TGTGCCAGCAGGGCCGGACCCGATAGCTACACCTTC.

The CDR3: CSVSRQKQETQYF. The CDR3 region has the DNA TGCAGCGTGAGCCGACAGAAACAAGAGACCCAGTACTTC. The rearrangement joins TRBV29-1 to TRBJ2-5; D is perhaps TRBD1 (5 bases). The germline gives CDR1 SQVTM, CDR2 ANQGSEA. The CDR3 has 13 residues. V lost 6 bases and J 2 bases, leaving 13 bases between the germline ends. The full variable domain, completed using reference TRBV29-1 and TRBJ2-5, is SAVISQKPSRDICQRGTSLTIQCQVDSQVTMMFWYRQQPGQSLTLIATANQGSEATYESGFVIDKFPISRPNLTFSTLTVSNMSPEDSSIYLCSVSRQKQETQYFGPGTRLLVL.

The V gene is TRBV14, the J gene TRBJ2-3; 8 nucleotides agree with TRBD2. This CDR3 is 15 amino acids long. Per germline, CDR1 SGHDN and CDR2 FVKESK. V shed 4 bases, J shed 1 base, and the junction held 4 bases outside the gene matches. Written as DNA, the CDR3 is TGTGCCAGCAGCCCGTGGCGGGGGGGCACAGATACGCAGTATTTT. Protein sequence: CASSPWRGGTDTQYF.

The V and J genes are TRBV27 and TRBJ2-7, with 12 bases lining up with TRBD1. Trimming cost V 5 bases and J 4 bases; bases outside gene matches: 12. Germline loops: CDR1 MNHEY, CDR2 SMNVEV (reference sequence). The CDR3 loop spans 17 amino acids. This CDR3 is CASSKRASGQGAYEQYF. The CDR3 DNA follows: TGTGCCAGCAGTAAGCGCGCGTCGGGACAGGGGGCGTACGAGCAGTACTTC.

A note on this clone: This CDR3 is also generated by other DNA sequences in the sample. The chain carries TRBV5-1 and TRBJ2-3; TRBD1 agrees at 7 bases. The CDR3 sequence is 14 residues long. Germline V CDR1 and CDR2: SGHRS, YFSETQ. V was pared by 4 bases and J by 3 bases, with 5 bases of the junction left unmatched. The CDR3 nucleotides read TGCGCCAGCAGCCCAGGACAGGTTACAGATACGCAGTATTTT. It encodes CASSPGQVTDTQYF. The full variable domain, completed using reference TRBV5-1 and TRBJ2-3, is KAGVTQTPRYLIKTRGQQVTLSCSPISGHRSVSWYQQTPGQGLQFLFEYFSETQRNKGNFPGRFSGRQFSNSRSEMNVSTLELGDSALYLCASSPGQVTDTQYFGPGTRLTVL.

This CDR3 reads CASSPPAAPRGGEQYF. The CDR3, as DNA: TGTGCCAGCTCTCCTCCGGCAGCTCCCCGGGGTGGCGAGCAGTACTTC. The genes are TRBV18 and TRBJ2-7; the D gene is possibly TRBD2 (5 bases). The CDR3 is made up of 16 amino acids. V lost 6 bases, J lost 6 bases, and 24 bases lay in between. Per the germline V gene, CDR1 is KGHSH and CDR2 is LQKENI.

The CDR3 DNA sequence: TGCGCCAGCAGCTTCCAAGGGGCAGTGGGGCCAGATACGCAGTATTTT. Encoded protein: CASSFQGAVGPDTQYF. This rearrangement joins TRBV5-1 to TRBJ2-3; D may be TRBD1 (5 bases). This CDR3 is built from 16 residues. Germline CDR1 reads SGHRS; CDR2 reads YFSETQ. Trimming stripped 2 bases from V and 4 bases from J, with 17 bases between.

This clone was recorded once. The chain uses TRBV18 and TRBJ2-2, with 9 bases fitting TRBD2. The germline V gene encodes CDR1 KGHSH and CDR2 LQKENI. Trimming cost V 4 bases and J 7 bases; bases outside gene matches: 10. The CDR3 has 16 amino acids. The DNA for the CDR3 is TGTGCCAGCTCACGAACGGCGGGAGGGCCCGGCGGGGAGCTGTTTTTT. Residues: CASSRTAGGPGGELFF.

The chain joins TRBV2 to TRBJ2-1; a possible D gene is TRBD1 (6 bases). The CDR3 totals 12 residues. Trimming shortened V by 2 bases and J by 11 bases, and 10 bases separated the two germline ends. In germline, CDR1 is SNHLY, CDR2 FYNNEI. The CDR3 DNA reads as TGTGCCAGCAGTGAATACAGGGATCAGCAGTTCTTC. Protein: CASSEYRDQQFF.

V is TRBV6-6 and J is TRBJ2-7; 9 nucleotides agree with TRBD2. V lost 2 bases and J lost 3; bases outside the gene matches: 5. Germline V gene lookup returns CDR1 MNHNY and CDR2 SVGAGI (reference sequence). This CDR3 region has 15 residues. In DNA form, the CDR3 reads TGTGCCAGCAGTTACGTGGCGGGAGGGTACTACGAGCAGTACTTC. Translation gives CASSYVAGGYYEQYF.

V and J are TRBV2 and TRBJ2-2, with TRBD2 matching 10 bases. From germline, CDR1 is SNHLY and CDR2 FYNNEI. The junction had 15 bases not matched to a gene; V was cut back by 6 bases and J by 5 bases. The CDR3 totals 18 residues. The DNA for the CDR3 is TGTGCCAGCAGATCCTGGGCTAGCGGGAGTAAGGGAACCGGGGAGCTGTTTTTT. Translating it yields CASRSWASGSKGTGELFF.

The J gene is TRBJ1-2, the V gene TRBV28, with a weak D call TRBD1 (5 bases). This CDR3 has 14 residues. The V gene's germline CDR1 is MDHEN and CDR2 SYDVKM. Trimming removed 3 bases from V and 8 bases from J, with 16 bases in between. The CDR3, as DNA: TGTGCCAGCAGTTTTCGCGGACAATGGGGAGGCTACACCTTC. This encodes CASSFRGQWGGYTF.